This T cell receptor (beta chain) was profiled in a study of blood T cell repertoires in COVID-19. Study context: COVID-19 samples from acute and convalescent phases originated in the United States, Italy and Spain.

Those who participated ranged in age from roughly 18 to 89 years and resided in 20 to 25 US areas. Generated by immunoSEQ multiplex PCR, the TCRdb table keeps only in-frame clones and is missing some. The sample has fewer than 500,000 clones; around 90% are singletons. CDR1 and CDR2 (germline): SGHTS, YDEGEE. J was trimmed by 9 bases and V by 4 bases; bases with no gene match: 3. The CDR3 extends over 12 amino acids. The chain recombines TRBV5-8 with TRBJ2-1; the match to TRBD1 covers 8 bases. Input material: PBMCs or T cells enriched from blood (not recorded which). The origin of this receptor is a woman aged 18-29 years who had recovered from COVID-19. The CDR3 nucleotides are TGTGCCAGCAGCCACGACAGGGGTGAGCAGTTCTTC. Its protein product is CASSHDRGEQFF. The full variable domain, rest sourced from reference TRBV5-8 and TRBJ2-1, is EAGVTQSPTHLIKTRGQQATLRCSPISGHTSVYWYQQALGLGLQFLLWYDEGEERNRGNFPPRFSGRQFPNYSSELNVNALELEDSALYLCASSHDRGEQFFGPGTRLTVL.